One sample yielded the 5 T cell receptor beta chains listed below, sequenced in a study of radiotherapy plus CTLA-4 blockade in lung cancer. Assay: immunoSEQ multiplex PCR; the TCRdb copy retains only in-frame clones and omits some. This table holds 48,000 or so clones, just under 85% found once. Sequenced here: peripheral blood, sampled from a patient treated with radiotherapy plus ipilimumab. The receptors stem from a human donor with non-small cell lung cancer whose response to radiotherapy plus ipilimumab could not be evaluated.

The chain is built from TRBV4-3 and TRBJ1-2; no clear D gene. V shed 0 bases and J shed 2 bases, with 7 bases lying between them. This CDR3 is built from 14 residues. CDR1 LGHNA and CDR2 YSLEER come from the germline V gene. In nucleotides, the CDR3 is TGCGCCAGCAGCCAAGATCGGGGAAACTATGGCTACACCTTC. Encoded protein: CASSQDRGNYGYTF.

The chain carries TRBV6-5 and TRBJ1-2, with no clear D. The CDR3 is 14 residues long. V lost 0 bases, J lost 7 bases, and 12 bases lay in between. In germline, CDR1 is MNHEY, CDR2 SVGAGI. The CDR3 DNA reads as TGTGCCAGCAGTTACTCGATAACAGCGGGTGGCTACACCTTC. Translated, it gives CASSYSITAGGYTF.

The chain recombines TRBV4-1 with TRBJ1-2; D gene uncertain. The CDR3 runs to 16 residues. The ends were cut back, 5 bases at V and 0 bases at J, with 16 bases in the middle. CDR1 is MGHRA, CDR2 YSYEKL, per germline. CDR3 DNA: TGCGCCAGCAGCGCGGGAGCTATCTCCTCTAACTATGGCTACACCTTC. Its protein product is CASSAGAISSNYGYTF.

This clone was counted a few times. V and J are TRBV28 and TRBJ1-5; 8 nucleotides line up with TRBD1. V trimming: 5 bases; J trimming: 0 bases; junction bases outside the gene matches: 9. CDR1 and CDR2 from the germline V gene are MDHEN and SYDVKM. CDR3 length: 17 amino acids. The CDR3 here is CASSGTGIMYSNQPQHF. The CDR3 region has the DNA TGTGCCAGCAGTGGGACAGGAATCATGTATAGCAATCAGCCCCAGCATTTT.

The chain carries TRBV7-9 and TRBJ2-3, with 8 bases that match TRBD2. Germline V CDR1 and CDR2: SEHNR, FQNEAQ (reference sequence). The CDR3 contains 14 residues. V was pared by 3 bases and J by 5 bases, with 4 bases of the junction left unmatched. CDR3 in DNA: TGTGCCAGCAGCTTTGCGGGAGGTTTAGATACGCAGTATTTT. Its translation is CASSFAGGLDTQYF.